The next 27 T cell receptor beta chains were all read from a single sample in a study of Graves' ophthalmopathy and Graves' hyperthyroidism. The TCR beta CDR3 regions underwent amplification from RNA transcripts. HTBI-primed RT-PCR formed the first round, and a multiplex PCR formed the second. MiXCR was run by TCRdb on the multiplex PCR reads, yielding one entry per CDR3 protein. The sample lists hundreds of thousands of distinct CDR3 sequences, just over 15% seen once, with about 7% in the top ten. The specimen was peripheral blood. These receptors all come from a woman younger than 30 with stable Graves' hyperthyroidism.

This clonotype has ten or more counts. J is TRBJ1-2 and V is TRBV12-3 or TRBV12-4, with unresolved D. V lost 7 bases and J 4 bases, leaving 7 bases between the germline ends. CDR3 length equals 11 residues. Written as DNA, the CDR3 is TGTGCCAGCACCCGGCTCTATGGCTACACCTTC. Its protein product is CASTRLYGYTF.

This clonotype occurred many times. The chain carries TRBV27 and TRBJ1-1, with D unclear. The V and J ends lost 1 base and 1 base respectively, with 10 bases between them. Germline V gives CDR1 MNHEY, CDR2 SMNVEV (reference sequence). This CDR3 is built from 15 residues. The CDR3 DNA is TGTGCCAGCAGTTTATATCGCCCAGAGAACACTGAAGCTTTCTTT. Amino acid sequence: CASSLYRPENTEAFF.

Many counts were recorded for this clonotype. The V and J genes are TRBV11-3 and TRBJ1-1, with D maybe TRBD1 (6 bases). The germline V gene has CDR1 SGHNT and CDR2 YENEEA. This CDR3 is built from 15 residues. V lost 0 bases, J lost 5 bases, and 13 bases lay in between. CDR3 amino acids: CASSLDPAGVTEAFF. CDR3 nucleotide sequence: TGTGCCAGCAGCTTAGATCCGGCAGGGGTAACTGAAGCTTTCTTT.

In its sample, this clonotype was seen many times. The gene calls are TRBV6-2 or TRBV6-3 and TRBJ2-2; 9 bases are shared with TRBD2. Germline-derived CDR1 and CDR2 are MNHEY and SVGEGT. Trimming cost V 4 bases and J 6 bases; bases outside gene matches: 12. The CDR3 sequence is 17 residues long. The CDR3 loop reads CASSSERRGGGPGELFF. The CDR3 DNA reads TGTGCCAGCAGTTCCGAACGACGCGGGGGGGGACCCGGGGAGCTGTTTTTT.

This clonotype was seen ten or more times. The V and J genes are TRBV7-8 and TRBJ1-5; 7 bases line up with TRBD1. CDR3 size: 14 residues. V lost 5 bases, J lost 7 bases, and 8 bases stayed unmatched. CDR1 and CDR2 (germline): SGHVS, FQNEAQ. In DNA, the CDR3 is TGTGCCAGCAGCAACGACAGGGCTGACCAGCCCCAGCATTTT. It encodes CASSNDRADQPQHF.

The chain combines TRBV12-3 or TRBV12-4 with TRBJ1-3, with 10 nucleotides matching TRBD1. The CDR3 consists of 15 residues. J gave up 4 bases and V 4 bases, and 4 bases lay outside the gene matches. The CDR3 nucleotides read TGTGCCAGCAGTTCGACAGGGGGCGCGGGAAACACCATATATTTT. This encodes CASSSTGGAGNTIYF.

This clonotype was seen at least ten times. The CDR3 region has the DNA TGCAGTGCTATCGGGACTAGCGGGGGTATGCGAGAGACCCAGTACTTC. Translating it yields CSAIGTSGGMRETQYF. The chain carries TRBV20-1 and TRBJ2-5; 14 positions match TRBD2. Germline CDR1 reads DFQATT; CDR2 reads SNEGSKA (reference sequence). V gave up 4 bases and J gave up 4 bases; unmatched junction bases: 8. The CDR3 spans 16 residues.

Concerning this clonotype: A much larger clone differs from this one at a single base, so this may be a read error. This rearrangement joins TRBV12-3 or TRBV12-4 to TRBJ2-7; 8 bases match TRBD1. Unmatched junction bases numbered 5, after V lost 2 bases and J lost 2 bases. This CDR3 has 15 amino acids. Here the CDR3 reads CASSLIAGGAYEQYF. The CDR3 nucleotides are TGTGCCAGCAGTTTAATCGCAGGGGGCGCCTACGAGCAGTACTTC.

The rearrangement joins TRBV5-1 to TRBJ2-7; D ambiguous. Germline lookup yields CDR1 SGHRS and CDR2 YFSETQ. This CDR3 has 13 amino acids. V was trimmed by 7 bases and J by 0 bases, leaving 11 bases between them. The CDR3, as DNA: TGCGCCAGCTGCAGCCTAGGCTCCTACGAGCAGTACGTC. Protein sequence: CASCSLGSYEQYV.

The chain is built from TRBV20-1 and TRBJ1-1; maybe TRBD1 (5 bases). There are 13 residues in the CDR3. CDR1 is DFQATT and CDR2 is SNEGSKA in the germline V gene (reference sequence). The ends were cut back, 4 bases at V and 0 bases at J, with 9 bases in the middle. For the CDR3, the DNA is TGCAGTGCTATCATCAGGGTGAACACTGAAGCTTTCTTT. Its protein is CSAIIRVNTEAFF.

This clonotype was counted many times. V is TRBV7-3 and J is TRBJ1-2; 7 bases fit TRBD1. V lost 3 bases, J lost 4 bases, and 11 bases stayed unmatched. The CDR3 sequence is 16 residues long. Germline V gene lookup returns CDR1 SGHTA and CDR2 FQGTGA. Here the CDR3 reads CASSFNRDSPSYGYTF. The CDR3 bases are TGTGCCAGCAGCTTCAACCGGGACAGTCCATCCTATGGCTACACCTTC.

Relative to its sample, this clonotype is large (0.1 to 1%). The chain links TRBV7-2 to TRBJ2-7; TRBD2 might be the D (5 bases). With 0 bases removed from V and 6 bases from J, the gap between germline ends came to 9 bases. This CDR3 is 13 amino acids long. CDR1 and CDR2 (germline): SGHTA, FQGNSA. Here the CDR3 DNA reads TGTGCCAGCAGCTTAGCGTGGACTGGCGAGCAGTACTTC. It yields the protein CASSLAWTGEQYF.

This clonotype has a count of ten or more. The rearrangement uses TRBV12-3 or TRBV12-4 and TRBJ1-5; a weak D match, TRBD1 (6 bases). This CDR3 contains 13 residues. Trimming took off 6 bases at V and 7 bases at J, with 13 bases between the two ends. The DNA for the CDR3 is TGTGCCAGCAGAACAGGGTCGGTGCAGCCCCAGCATTTT. It encodes CASRTGSVQPQHF.

The genes are TRBV7-8 and TRBJ2-7; no firm D call. Trimming took off 4 bases at V and 0 bases at J, with 7 bases between the two ends. There are 13 residues in the CDR3. Per the germline V gene, CDR1 is SGHVS and CDR2 is FQNEAQ. The CDR3 DNA follows: TGTGCCAGCAGCTCTCTCGTCTCCTACGAGCAGTACTTC. Translated: CASSSLVSYEQYF. Looking up the rest from reference TRBV7-8 and TRBJ2-7 gives the full variable domain: GAGVSQSPRYKVAKRGQDVALRCDPISGHVSLFWYQQALGQGPEFLTYFQNEAQLDKSGLPSDRFFAERPEGSVSTLKIQRTQQEDSAVYLCASSSLVSYEQYFGPGTRLTVT.

In this sample, this clonotype turned up many times. The chain links TRBV12-3 or TRBV12-4 to TRBJ1-6; 8 positions agree with TRBD1. This CDR3 is 15 amino acids long. Germline trimming cut 6 bases from V and 9 bases from J; bases unmatched to any gene: 10. The CDR3 region has the DNA TGTGCCAGCAGGATGAACACAGGGGGAGGTTCACCCCTCCACTTT. This sequence encodes CASRMNTGGGSPLHF.

This chain connects TRBV6-1 to TRBJ2-7; weak D call: TRBD1 (6 bases). This CDR3 is built from 15 residues. The V and J ends lost 7 bases and 2 bases respectively, with 18 bases between them. Germline lookup yields CDR1 MNHNS and CDR2 SASEGT. The CDR3 loop is CASTLIGDITYEQYF. The CDR3 DNA follows: TGTGCCAGCACCTTAATCGGGGACATCACCTACGAGCAGTACTTC.

The genes are TRBV29-1 and TRBJ1-1; the D is unclear. The CDR3 is 13 amino acids. Germline V lookup: CDR1 SQVTM, CDR2 ANQGSEA. V shed 2 bases and J shed 1 base, with 8 bases lying between them. CDR3 region: CSVEIAGNTEAFF. For the CDR3, the DNA is TGCAGCGTTGAAATCGCAGGGAACACTGAAGCTTTCTTT.

The V and J genes are TRBV12-3 or TRBV12-4 and TRBJ2-4; 7 nucleotides align to TRBD2. There are 16 residues in the CDR3. The J segment lost 2 bases and the V segment lost 1 base, leaving 5 bases of the junction unmatched. The CDR3 reads CASSLGLGGTKNIQYF. The CDR3 DNA reads as TGTGCCAGCAGTTTAGGGTTGGGGGGGACCAAAAACATTCAGTACTTC.

The V gene is TRBV6-5, the J gene TRBJ2-7; 8 bases fit TRBD2. The CDR3 is 17 amino acids. The trim removed 2 bases at V and 3 bases at J, leaving 12 bases unmatched. Germline assignment: CDR1 MNHEY and CDR2 SVGAGI. The CDR3 protein is CASSYPLTSATHYEQYF. The CDR3, as DNA: TGTGCCAGCAGTTACCCCCTGACTAGCGCGACCCACTACGAGCAGTACTTC.

The rearrangement uses TRBV10-1 and TRBJ2-2; D not resolved. V lost 2 bases and J 0 bases, leaving 10 bases between the germline ends. Germline V lookup: CDR1 WNHNN, CDR2 SYGVQD (reference sequence). The CDR3 length is 16 residues. CDR3 DNA: TGCGCCAGCAGTGAGGCCCTTCCCTCGAACACCGGGGAGCTGTTTTTT. The encoded protein is CASSEALPSNTGELFF.

This clonotype was counted ten times or more. The genes are TRBV20-1 and TRBJ2-7, with a tentative D call TRBD2 (6 bases). Germline-derived CDR1 and CDR2 are DFQATT and SNEGSKA (reference sequence). CDR3 size: 15 residues. Trimming left V 4 bases short and J 3 bases short, with 19 bases between. This CDR3 reads CSAKSGLLLNYEQYF. The DNA for the CDR3 is TGCAGTGCTAAATCGGGACTTCTGCTCAACTACGAGCAGTACTTC.

This clonotype was seen repeatedly, ten times or more. The chain recombines TRBV7-9 with TRBJ1-1; no firm D call. Germline V gene sequence: CDR1 SEHNR, CDR2 FQNEAQ (reference sequence). Deletions cut 0 bases from V and 3 bases from J, with 5 bases between. This CDR3 region has 13 residues. The CDR3, as DNA: TGTGCCAGCAGCTTAGCTATGGACACTGAAGCTTTCTTT. This codes for CASSLAMDTEAFF.

This clonotype was recorded many times. J is TRBJ2-7 and V is TRBV7-2; 7 positions agree with TRBD1. The germline CDR1 and CDR2 sequences are SGHTA and FQGNSA. Losses at the gene ends were 1 base for V and 6 bases for J; bases not matched to a gene: 9. The CDR3 has 15 amino acids. CDR3 residues: CASSLGLGRGFEQYF. CDR3 bases: TGTGCCAGCAGCTTAGGGTTGGGCAGGGGGTTCGAGCAGTACTTC.

This clonotype has more than one count but fewer than ten. This chain links TRBV11-2 with TRBJ2-7; 7 bases line up with TRBD1. Trimming cost V 1 base and J 5 bases; bases outside gene matches: 5. Germline assignment: CDR1 SGHAT and CDR2 FQNNGV. The CDR3 consists of 14 residues. CDR3 coding DNA: TGTGCCAGCAGCTTAGTAGGGCAGGGGGACGAGCAGTACTTC. The encoded protein is CASSLVGQGDEQYF.

The V gene is TRBV19, the J gene TRBJ1-5; TRBD1 aligns across 9 bases. Trimming removed 4 bases from V and 2 bases from J; junction bases left unmatched: 12. The germline CDR1 and CDR2 sequences are LNHDA and SQIVND (reference sequence). The CDR3 contains 18 residues. CDR3 nucleotides: TGTGCCAGTAGTAGCCACGGACAGGGGCCTTATGGCAATCAGCCCCAGCATTTT. Its protein is CASSSHGQGPYGNQPQHF. Based on the CDR3 plus reference TRBV19 and TRBJ1-5, the full variable domain is DGGITQSPKYLFRKEGQNVTLSCEQNLNHDAMYWYRQDPGQGLRLIYYSQIVNDFQKGDIAEGYSVSREKKESFPLTVTSAQKNPTAFYLCASSSHGQGPYGNQPQHFGDGTRLSIL.

This clonotype showed up many times. The DNA for the CDR3 is TGTGCCAGCAGCTTTCCCGCGGGGACAGGGGTAGGCGAGCAGTACTTC. Translated, it gives CASSFPAGTGVGEQYF. V and J are TRBV7-8 and TRBJ2-7; 10 nucleotides agree with TRBD1. The CDR3 covers 16 residues. Trimming took 3 bases from V and 6 from J; bases not matched to a gene: 11. Looked up from germline, CDR1 is SGHVS and CDR2 is FQNEAQ.

Ten or more counts support this clonotype. This CDR3 reads CSATGEGGNQPQHF. In nucleotides, the CDR3 is TGCAGTGCTACAGGGGAGGGAGGCAATCAGCCCCAGCATTTT. This chain connects TRBV20-1 to TRBJ1-5, with D perhaps matching TRBD1 (6 bases). Germline CDR1 is DFQATT and CDR2 is SNEGSKA (reference sequence). This CDR3 contains 14 residues. V was trimmed by 4 bases and J by 2 bases, leaving 12 bases between them.